What follows are 22 T cell receptor beta chains derived from one specimen sequenced in a study of radiotherapy plus CTLA-4 blockade in lung cancer. The data were produced by immunoSEQ multiplex PCR, yet TCRdb's version contains in-frame clones alone and is incomplete. Of about 98,000 clones in the sample, 82% were seen once. Specimen: peripheral blood, collected from a patient treated with radiotherapy plus ipilimumab. These receptors were taken from a human donor with non-small cell lung cancer who had a partial response to radiotherapy plus ipilimumab.

The gene calls are TRBV28 and TRBJ2-2; 9 nucleotides align to TRBD1. CDR3 length equals 15 residues. The germline gives CDR1 MDHEN, CDR2 SYDVKM. V shed 6 bases and J 1 base; nucleotides not matched to a gene: 3. The CDR3 loop is CASRDRGKNTGELFF. The CDR3 bases are TGTGCCAGCAGGGACAGGGGCAAGAACACCGGGGAGCTGTTTTTT.

The rearrangement uses TRBV27 and TRBJ2-3, with TRBD2 identical over 11 bases. The J segment lost 7 bases and the V segment lost 5 bases, leaving 11 bases of the junction unmatched. Per germline, CDR1 MNHEY and CDR2 SMNVEV (reference sequence). This CDR3 is built from 16 residues. CDR3 sequence: CASSIVIAGGRHTQYF. CDR3 bases: TGTGCCAGCAGTATCGTTATAGCGGGAGGGAGGCATACGCAGTATTTT.

This chain joins TRBV29-1 and TRBJ2-3; 9 bases are shared with TRBD2. Germline lookup yields CDR1 SQVTM and CDR2 ANQGSEA. The CDR3 contains 15 residues. The junction had 9 bases not matched to a gene; V was cut back by 4 bases and J by 4 bases. CDR3 in amino acids: CSVAGLAGWADTQYF. CDR3 sequence (DNA): TGCAGCGTTGCGGGGCTAGCGGGATGGGCAGATACGCAGTATTTT.

This rearrangement joins TRBV9 to TRBJ1-1; 10 positions match TRBD1. J was trimmed by 3 bases and V by 0 bases; bases with no gene match: 5. This CDR3 comprises 16 residues. Looked up from germline, CDR1 is SGDLS and CDR2 is YYNGEE. In nucleotides, the CDR3 is TGTGCCAGCAGCGTAGGGTCCGGGACAGGGGACACTGAAGCTTTCTTT. Amino acids: CASSVGSGTGDTEAFF.

The chain uses TRBV19 and TRBJ2-3; TRBD2 might be the D (7 bases). Germline values: CDR1 LNHDA, CDR2 SQIVND (reference sequence). Between the trimmed V and J ends, which lost 7 bases and 1 base, there was a span of 12 bases. CDR3 length equals 14 residues. This chain's CDR3 is CASMGGRGTDTQYF. CDR3 DNA sequence: TGTGCCAGTATGGGGGGGCGAGGCACAGATACGCAGTATTTT.

The rearrangement links TRBV5-1 to TRBJ1-1, with TRBD1 as a possible D gene (6 bases). The CDR3 loop spans 14 amino acids. Trimming shortened V by 2 bases and J by 5 bases, and 13 bases separated the two germline ends. In germline, CDR1 is SGHRS, CDR2 YFSETQ. CDR3 region: CASSFSGVGTEAFF. The CDR3 DNA follows: TGCGCCAGCAGCTTTTCAGGGGTTGGGACTGAAGCTTTCTTT.

The CDR3 DNA reads as TGTGCCAGCAATACAGGGAGCTCTGGAAACACCATATATTTT. Amino acid sequence: CASNTGSSGNTIYF. The chain has TRBV2 and TRBJ1-3; possible D gene TRBD1, 6 bases. CDR1 and CDR2 from the germline V gene are SNHLY and FYNNEI. The CDR3 sequence is 14 residues long. The germline V and J ends were trimmed by 7 bases and 0 bases, with 10 bases remaining between them.

The rearrangement joins TRBV27 to TRBJ2-3; 10 nucleotides match TRBD2. The CDR3 runs 19 residues. V was pared by 6 bases and J by 1 base, with 16 bases of the junction left unmatched. The germline V gene encodes CDR1 MNHEY and CDR2 SMNVEV (reference sequence). In DNA form, the CDR3 reads TGTGCCAGCAGAGACAGGGGACGAGCGGGAGGGGGGGGCACAGATACGCAGTATTTT. Protein sequence: CASRDRGRAGGGGTDTQYF.

The V and J genes are TRBV27 and TRBJ2-5; the D is unclear. V dropped 5 bases and J dropped 7 bases, with 14 bases sitting between them. CDR3 size: 13 residues. Germline CDR1 reads MNHEY; CDR2 reads SMNVEV (reference sequence). The CDR3 spells CASSLVPTGTQYF. CDR3 coding DNA: TGTGCCAGCAGTCTTGTCCCCACGGGGACCCAGTACTTC.

J is TRBJ2-5 and V is TRBV6-5; maybe TRBD2 (6 bases). Trimming left V 5 bases short and J 5 bases short, with 15 bases between. The CDR3 is 14 amino acids. Per the germline V gene, CDR1 is MNHEY and CDR2 is SVGAGI. CDR3 bases: TGTGCCAGCAGTGACGGAGGGGCCCCGGAGACCCAGTACTTC. This translates into CASSDGGAPETQYF.

This chain connects TRBV27 to TRBJ2-1; possibly TRBD1 for D (5 bases). The germline V and J ends were trimmed by 2 bases and 4 bases, with 18 bases remaining between them. Germline values: CDR1 MNHEY, CDR2 SMNVEV (reference sequence). The CDR3 consists of 17 residues. Here the CDR3 DNA reads TGTGCCAGCAGTTTAGTGCTAAGTCCTAAGGGGTACAATGAGCAGTTCTTC. It is translated as CASSLVLSPKGYNEQFF.

This clone occurred many times. The chain is built from TRBV4-1 and TRBJ1-2; 11 bases line up with TRBD1. The germline V gene encodes CDR1 MGHRA and CDR2 YSYEKL. The CDR3 sequence is 18 residues long. The V segment lost 3 bases and the J segment 5 bases; nucleotides outside the gene matches: 14. CDR3 in DNA: TGCGCCAGCAGCCAGGTGATCCGGGACAGGGGGAAAAATTATGGCTACACCTTC. Translating it yields CASSQVIRDRGKNYGYTF.

The CDR3 is CASSTGWRQVNSGNTIYF. CDR3 in DNA: TGTGCCAGCAGTACAGGGTGGAGGCAGGTCAACTCTGGAAACACCATATATTTT. The chain has TRBV28 and TRBJ1-3, with D perhaps TRBD1 (6 bases). From germline, CDR1 is MDHEN and CDR2 SYDVKM. V lost 5 bases and J 0 bases, leaving 20 bases between the germline ends. The CDR3 is made up of 18 amino acids.

J is TRBJ1-1 and V is TRBV29-1; a weak D match, TRBD1 (5 bases). The V end was cut by 6 bases, the J end by 2 bases, with 10 bases between. The CDR3 has 12 amino acids. The germline CDR1 and CDR2 sequences are SQVTM and ANQGSEA. The CDR3 loop reads CSVDTGNTEAFF. CDR3 DNA sequence: TGCAGCGTCGATACAGGTAACACTGAAGCTTTCTTT.

CDR3 protein: CASQRTSGASTDTQYF. The CDR3 coding sequence is TGTGCCAGCCAGAGGACTAGCGGAGCTAGCACAGATACGCAGTATTTT. J is TRBJ2-3 and V is TRBV6-4; 10 nucleotides agree with TRBD2. Germline V gene data show CDR1 as MRHNA and CDR2 as SNTAGT. This CDR3 spans 16 amino acids. V lost 8 bases to trimming and J lost 0 bases; unmatched junction nucleotides: 8.

This sequence joins TRBV4-1 and TRBJ1-1, with 8 bases matching TRBD1. Per germline, CDR1 MGHRA and CDR2 YSYEKL. V shed 8 bases, J shed 3 bases, and the junction held 5 bases outside the gene matches. The CDR3 has 13 residues. The CDR3 is CASQGADDTEAFF. In DNA, the CDR3 is TGCGCCAGCCAGGGGGCAGACGACACTGAAGCTTTCTTT.

This chain connects TRBV28 to TRBJ2-5; the match to TRBD2 covers 7 bases. V gave up 3 bases and J gave up 7 bases; unmatched junction bases: 11. The CDR3 is 15 amino acids. Germline lookup yields CDR1 MDHEN and CDR2 SYDVKM. Here the CDR3 DNA reads TGTGCCAGCAGTTTCGTTCTGGGAGGGAAGGGGACCCAGTACTTC. Its protein is CASSFVLGGKGTQYF.

The gene calls are TRBV11-2 and TRBJ2-7; TRBD2 matches at 8 bases. The CDR3 sequence is 15 residues long. Germline CDR1 reads SGHAT; CDR2 reads FQNNGV. Germline trimming cut 0 bases from V and 3 bases from J; bases unmatched to any gene: 4. The DNA for the CDR3 is TGTGCCAGCAGCTTAGATCCTAGCGGGTACTACGAGCAGTACTTC. Residues: CASSLDPSGYYEQYF.

V gene TRBV19 combines with J gene TRBJ1-2; 8 nucleotides align to TRBD1. CDR3 size: 14 residues. The germline V gene encodes CDR1 LNHDA and CDR2 SQIVND (reference sequence). Trimming took 11 bases from V and 2 from J; bases not matched to a gene: 10. The chain's CDR3 is CAGSDTGGNYGYTF. DNA for the CDR3: TGTGCCGGATCAGACACAGGGGGAAACTATGGCTACACCTTC.

J is TRBJ1-5 and V is TRBV28, with TRBD1 matching 8 bases. V gave up 3 bases and J gave up 7 bases; unmatched junction bases: 11. The CDR3 consists of 16 residues. Germline V lookup: CDR1 MDHEN, CDR2 SYDVKM. The CDR3 DNA is TGTGCCAGCAGTTTCCCGGGACAGGCAGCGGGCCAGCCCCAGCATTTT. Protein product: CASSFPGQAAGQPQHF.

The chain is built from TRBV5-1 and TRBJ1-2; D gene uncertain. Germline V gene sequence: CDR1 SGHRS, CDR2 YFSETQ. Trimming removed 0 bases at V and 0 bases at J, with 9 bases between. CDR3 size: 15 residues. The CDR3 here is CASSLGGNPNYGYTF. As DNA, the CDR3 is TGCGCCAGCAGCTTGGGAGGAAATCCTAACTATGGCTACACCTTC.

J is TRBJ2-2 and V is TRBV7-2; TRBD1 aligns across 10 bases. This CDR3 has 19 residues. After removal of 2 bases from V and 1 base from J, the junction contained 10 bases not matched to a gene. Germline-derived CDR1 and CDR2 are SGHTA and FQGNSA. Written as DNA, the CDR3 is TGTGCCAGCAGCTTATTTTGGAGGACAGGGGGGAAGAACACCGGGGAGCTGTTTTTT. Translated: CASSLFWRTGGKNTGELFF.